The following is a T cell receptor beta chain sequence with its context. What it binds is unknown. The sample comes from a study of T cell responses to AZD1222 COVID-19 vaccine. General study points: Rises in breadth and depth of Spike-specific TCRs came after two AZD1222 doses. All repertoire sampling was performed exclusively after the peak T cell response. Clonal diversity was possibly underestimated; the donors were predominantly white British and more often female. Baseline seropositivity occurred in only a handful of AZD1222 recipients.

Sequenced by immunoSEQ multiplex PCR; TCRdb stores in-frame clones only, minus some. The repertoire holds more than 95,000 clones, approximately 91% seen once, with roughly a sixth in the top ten. Sequencing used peripheral blood, obtained on day 0 of AZD1222 vaccination. The sequence derives from an adult in good health.

As DNA, the CDR3 is TGTGCCAGCAGGCGGGAGGTCAACGGTTCACCCCTCCACTTT. The encoded protein is CASRREVNGSPLHF. This sequence joins TRBV6-5 and TRBJ1-6; no definite D call. The germline gives CDR1 MNHEY, CDR2 SVGAGI. This CDR3 has 14 residues. Trimming took 6 bases from V and 9 from J, leaving 15 bases between them.